The T cell receptor beta chain under discussion was sequenced for a study of cytomegalovirus exposure and HLA in healthy donors. This clone was observed a handful of times. PCR was performed using 60 Vbeta and 13 Jbeta primers. Measured with immunoSEQ multiplex PCR; TCRdb has only the in-frame clones, and not every one. The table has about 55,000 clones, 70% to 85% seen once. Sequencing was done on a sample of PBMCs. This TCR was sampled from a man aged 30-40 years in good health and CMV-seronegative.

CDR3 bases: TGTGCCAGCAGCTTAGGGGCAGTTTACGGCAATCAGCCCCAGCATTTT. It yields the protein CASSLGAVYGNQPQHF. This sequence joins TRBV7-8 and TRBJ1-5; the D is unclear. In germline, CDR1 is SGHVS, CDR2 FQNEAQ. This CDR3 is built from 16 residues. V dropped 1 base and J dropped 2 bases, with 12 bases sitting between them.